This T cell receptor beta chain was observed in a study of cytomegalovirus exposure and HLA in healthy donors. Broader study findings: Several top significant clusters appeared, in a later analysis, to be linked to common viral pathogens.

V lost 4 bases and J lost 1, with 16 bases in between. CDR1 is LNHDA, CDR2 SQIVND, per germline (reference sequence). This CDR3 region has 16 residues. About this clone: Its antigen remains unknown.

Amplification used 60 Vbeta primers and 13 Jbeta primers. Data came from immunoSEQ multiplex PCR; TCRdb stores just in-frame clones and leaves some out. The table includes approximately 100,000 clones, more than 65% detected once. The specimen was PBMCs. The V and J genes are TRBV19 and TRBJ2-5; tentatively, D is TRBD2 (7 bases). The clonotype originates from a human donor in good health. The CDR3 sequence is CASSTLGGGGQETQYF. Here the CDR3 DNA reads TGTGCCAGTAGTACCCTGGGGGGCGGGGGCCAAGAGACCCAGTACTTC.